A single sample is the source of the 32 T cell receptor beta chains below, sequenced in a study of cytomegalovirus exposure and HLA in healthy donors. Profiled with immunoSEQ multiplex PCR; TCRdb holds only in-frame clones, not every one. Of 130,000 to 150,000 clones in the sample, 70% to 90% were seen once. The sample comprised PBMCs. These receptors originate from a woman between 18 and 29 years old in good health and CMV-seropositive.

This sequence joins TRBV29-1 and TRBJ1-1; TRBD1 might be the D (5 bases). The germline gives CDR1 SQVTM, CDR2 ANQGSEA. The ends were cut back, 5 bases at V and 7 bases at J, with 8 bases in the middle. The CDR3 runs to 10 residues. The CDR3 spells CSVRQFEAFF. The CDR3 bases are TGCAGCGTTAGACAGTTTGAAGCTTTCTTT.

V gene TRBV30 combines with J gene TRBJ1-5; 9 bases match TRBD1. The CDR3 runs 13 residues. J lost 7 bases, V lost 2 bases, and 3 bases had no gene match. The germline gives CDR1 GTSNPN, CDR2 SVGIG (reference sequence). The CDR3 region is CAWSPDRGQPQHF. DNA for the CDR3: TGTGCCTGGAGTCCGGACAGGGGCCAGCCCCAGCATTTT.

This chain uses TRBV7-2 with TRBJ1-4; no reliable D call. The CDR3 contains 12 residues. V lost 6 bases, J lost 4 bases, and 6 bases lay in between. CDR1 is SGHTA, CDR2 FQGNSA, per germline. CDR3 in DNA: TGTGCCAGCAGTTTCCTTAATGAAAAACTGTTTTTT. This sequence encodes CASSFLNEKLFF.

J is TRBJ2-1 and V is TRBV6-5; a possible D gene is TRBD2 (6 bases). Trimming pared 2 bases from V and 0 bases from J, leaving 8 bases between. This CDR3 is built from 15 residues. CDR1 and CDR2 from the germline V gene are MNHEY and SVGAGI. CDR3 sequence (DNA): TGTGCCAGCAGTTACATCGGGGGCTCCTACAATGAGCAGTTCTTC. This translates into CASSYIGGSYNEQFF.

The rearrangement joins TRBV11-3 to TRBJ2-1, with D possibly TRBD2 on 6 matching bases. The CDR3 spans 12 residues. V lost 6 bases to trimming and J lost 7 bases, with 10 bases between them. Germline loops: CDR1 SGHNT, CDR2 YENEEA. The CDR3 nucleotides read TGTGCCAGCAGGACTAGGGCTAATGAGCAGTTCTTC. The encoded protein is CASRTRANEQFF.

V is TRBV13 and J is TRBJ2-7; maybe TRBD1 (6 bases). The CDR3 is made up of 13 amino acids. Between the trimmed V and J ends, which lost 5 bases and 4 bases, there was a span of 12 bases. The V gene's germline CDR1 is PRHDT and CDR2 FYEKMQ (reference sequence). CDR3 bases: TGTGCCAGCAGCCACCAAACAGGGTACGAGCAGTACTTC. This codes for CASSHQTGYEQYF. Using reference TRBV13 and TRBJ2-7 for the parts outside the CDR3, the full variable domain is AAGVIQSPRHLIKEKRETATLKCYPIPRHDTVYWYQQGPGQDPQFLISFYEKMQSDKGSIPDRFSAQQFSDYHSELNMSSLELGDSALYFCASSHQTGYEQYFGPGTRLTVT.

The rearrangement links TRBV10-3 to TRBJ1-4, with a weak D call TRBD1 (5 bases). This CDR3 is built from 11 residues. The germline V and J ends were trimmed by 11 bases and 12 bases, with 16 bases remaining between them. CDR1 is ENHRY and CDR2 is SYGVKD in the germline V gene. As DNA, the CDR3 is TGTGCCGTCGGGGGTTCGGGGGAACTGTTTTTT. Translating it yields CAVGGSGELFF.

The rearrangement joins TRBV5-8 to TRBJ2-7, with TRBD2 matching over 9 bases. Per the germline V gene, CDR1 is SGHTS and CDR2 is YDEGEE. V shed 7 bases and J 5 bases; nucleotides not matched to a gene: 22. This CDR3 is built from 18 residues. In nucleotides, the CDR3 is TGTGCCAGCTCTGACAGGCGGATCTTTAGCGGGGGCCCTGACGAGCAGTACTTC. It encodes CASSDRRIFSGGPDEQYF.

This clone has more than one count but fewer than ten. This rearrangement joins TRBV10-1 to TRBJ2-5; possible D gene TRBD2, 6 bases. Deletions cut 3 bases from V and 5 bases from J, with 16 bases between. Germline CDR1 reads WNHNN; CDR2 reads SYGVQD (reference sequence). The CDR3 covers 15 residues. CDR3 protein: CASSDSLDAGETQYF. CDR3 nucleotides: TGCGCCAGCAGTGATTCACTGGATGCGGGGGAGACCCAGTACTTC.

V and J are TRBV18 and TRBJ2-2, with 10 bases that match TRBD2. V lost 0 bases to trimming and J lost 6 bases; unmatched junction nucleotides: 13. This CDR3 has 19 amino acids. Looked up from germline, CDR1 is KGHSH and CDR2 is LQKENI. CDR3 in DNA: TGTGCCAGCTCACCACCACCTCGGGCTAGCGGGAGAGGGTCCGGGGAGCTGTTTTTT. This encodes CASSPPPRASGRGSGELFF.

This chain links TRBV7-9 with TRBJ2-2; the match to TRBD1 covers 9 bases. Germline V lookup: CDR1 SEHNR, CDR2 FQNEAQ (reference sequence). The CDR3 length is 16 residues. The V gene end was trimmed by 5 bases and the J gene end by 4 bases; junction bases not matched to a gene: 8. CDR3 in DNA: TGTGCCAGCAGCCTAACAGGGGGCAAGGGCACCGGGGAGCTGTTTTTT. Amino acid sequence: CASSLTGGKGTGELFF. The entire variable domain, with the rest obtained from reference TRBV7-9 and TRBJ2-2, is as follows: DTGVSQNPRHKITKRGQNVTFRCDPISEHNRLYWYRQTLGQGPEFLTYFQNEAQLEKSRLLSDRFSAERPKGSFSTLEIQRTEQGDSAMYLCASSLTGGKGTGELFFGEGSRLTVL.

The chain carries TRBV27 and TRBJ1-3; 9 bases line up with TRBD1. V dropped 5 bases and J dropped 4; count of bases not matched to a gene: 6. The CDR3 runs 15 residues. Per the germline V gene, CDR1 is MNHEY and CDR2 is SMNVEV (reference sequence). CDR3 protein: CASSPQGAQGNTIYF. In DNA form, the CDR3 reads TGTGCCAGCAGTCCACAGGGGGCGCAAGGAAACACCATATATTTT.

The rearrangement uses TRBV11-2 and TRBJ2-1; 11 nucleotides match TRBD2. With V trimmed by 5 bases and J by 4 bases, 7 bases remained unmatched. Per the germline V gene, CDR1 is SGHAT and CDR2 is FQNNGV. The CDR3 sequence is 16 residues long. CDR3 nucleotides: TGTGCCAGCAGCGACCGGACTAGCGGGTTTTACAATGAGCAGTTCTTC. The encoded protein is CASSDRTSGFYNEQFF.

The CDR3 nucleotides are TGTGCCAGCAGAAACAGGGCTGACAATGAGCAGTTCTTC. Its translation is CASRNRADNEQFF. The chain uses TRBV11-2 and TRBJ2-1; weak D call: TRBD1 (6 bases). The CDR3 sequence is 13 residues long. Germline CDR1 and CDR2: SGHAT and FQNNGV. V gave up 6 bases and J gave up 5 bases, with 11 bases separating them.

This clone was picked up a small number of times. The rearrangement uses TRBV5-3 and TRBJ2-7, with 10 bases that match TRBD2. TRBV5-3 is assigned to the ORF class and has an uncertain function. The CDR3 spans 12 residues. V gave up 0 bases and J gave up 12 bases; unmatched junction bases: 3. DNA of the CDR3: TGTGCCAGAAGCTTGGGTGGGACTAGCGTGTACTTC. It translates to CARSLGGTSVYF.

The CDR3 sequence: CASSASGTEYNEQFF. For the CDR3, the DNA is TGTGCCAGCAGTGCCTCCGGGACAGAGTACAATGAGCAGTTCTTC. The rearrangement links TRBV2 to TRBJ2-1; 7 nucleotides agree with TRBD1. The junction had 7 bases not matched to a gene; V was cut back by 4 bases and J by 4 bases. The CDR3 spans 15 residues. CDR1 is SNHLY, CDR2 FYNNEI, per germline.

V is TRBV21-1 and J is TRBJ2-1; the table gives TRBD2 as D, unverified against the DNA. TRBV21-1 is a pseudogene segment. This CDR3 has 14 amino acids. The chain's CDR3 is CATPWRTSYNEQFF. In DNA, the CDR3 is TGTGCCACCCCTTGGAGGACCTCCTACAATGAGCAGTTCTTC.

In this sample, this clone turned up once. The CDR3 coding sequence is TGTGCCTGGACCGGGACAGGGAGGGCTGAAGCTTTCTTT. The encoded protein is CAWTGTGRAEAFF. V is TRBV30 and J is TRBJ1-1; TRBD1 matches 9 bases. This CDR3 has 13 residues. With V trimmed by 4 bases and J by 6 bases, 6 bases remained unmatched. CDR1 is GTSNPN, CDR2 SVGIG, per germline (reference sequence).

V and J are TRBV27 and TRBJ2-2; tentative D call: TRBD1 (6 bases). V shed 2 bases and J shed 2 bases, with 15 bases lying between them. The CDR3 extends over 17 amino acids. Germline lookup yields CDR1 MNHEY and CDR2 SMNVEV (reference sequence). CDR3 sequence (DNA): TGTGCCAGCAGTTTAGGAATAGAACAGGGTAACACCGGGGAGCTGTTTTTT. Translation gives CASSLGIEQGNTGELFF.

This sequence joins TRBV28 and TRBJ2-7; 10 bases line up with TRBD2. V shed 6 bases, J shed 6 bases, and the junction held 8 bases outside the gene matches. The germline CDR1 and CDR2 sequences are MDHEN and SYDVKM. CDR3 length equals 14 residues. In DNA, the CDR3 is TGTGCCAGCAGATCGCTAGCGGGAGTTGGCGAGCAGTACTTC. Translation: CASRSLAGVGEQYF.

The rearrangement uses TRBV2 and TRBJ1-4, with D tentatively TRBD1 (6 bases). The V end lost 2 bases, the J end lost 4 bases, and 8 bases lay between the germline ends. Germline V gene sequence: CDR1 SNHLY, CDR2 FYNNEI. The CDR3 consists of 14 residues. The CDR3 spells CASSERTDNEKLFF. CDR3 sequence (DNA): TGTGCCAGCAGTGAACGGACAGATAATGAAAAACTGTTTTTT.

This chain uses TRBV11-3 with TRBJ2-7; D possibly corresponds to TRBD2 (5 bases). This CDR3 comprises 15 residues. Germline loops: CDR1 SGHNT, CDR2 YENEEA. Trimming shortened V by 2 bases and J by 6 bases, and 17 bases separated the two germline ends. Written as DNA, the CDR3 is TGTGCCAGCAGCTTACTTGTGGGCCGTGGGAGCGAGCAGTACTTC. Translation gives CASSLLVGRGSEQYF. Supplemented by reference TRBV11-3 and TRBJ2-7, the full variable domain reads EAGVVQSPRYKIIEKKQPVAFWCNPISGHNTLYWYLQNLGQGPELLIRYENEEAVDDSQLPKDRFSAERLKGVDSTLKIQPAELGDSAVYLCASSLLVGRGSEQYFGPGTRLTVT.

This CDR3 is CASSLVQGEGYGYTF. The CDR3 DNA reads as TGTGCCAGCTCACTCGTCCAGGGGGAAGGCTATGGCTACACCTTC. V is TRBV18 and J is TRBJ1-2, with 7 bases matching TRBD1. The length of the CDR3 is 15 residues. Looked up from germline, CDR1 is KGHSH and CDR2 is LQKENI. After removal of 4 bases from V and 4 bases from J, the junction contained 9 bases not matched to a gene.

This rearrangement joins TRBV5-1 to TRBJ1-1, with no clear D. Looked up from germline, CDR1 is SGHRS and CDR2 is YFSETQ. The V and J ends lost 4 bases and 0 bases respectively, with 10 bases between them. The CDR3 loop spans 14 amino acids. In nucleotides, the CDR3 is TGCGCCAGCAGCCCAAGGACTGTGAACACTGAAGCTTTCTTT. This encodes CASSPRTVNTEAFF.

The chain employs TRBV5-1 and TRBJ2-3; TRBD2 aligns across 14 bases. V was pared by 0 bases and J by 0 bases, with 6 bases of the junction left unmatched. Germline CDR1 and CDR2: SGHRS and YFSETQ. The CDR3 is 19 residues long. The DNA of the CDR3 is TGCGCCAGCAGCTTGGATGGGACTAGCGGGAGTGGTAGCACAGATACGCAGTATTTT. Its protein is CASSLDGTSGSGSTDTQYF.

The chain combines TRBV11-3 with TRBJ1-2; TRBD1 aligns across 7 bases. CDR1 is SGHNT, CDR2 YENEEA, per germline. CDR3 length: 12 amino acids. The V and J ends lost 8 bases and 7 bases, in that order; junction bases with no gene match: 7. The CDR3: CASRSGQAGYTF. As DNA, the CDR3 is TGTGCCAGCCGGTCCGGACAGGCTGGCTACACCTTC.

The chain uses TRBV9 and TRBJ2-3, with D perhaps matching TRBD2 (5 bases). Germline V gene lookup returns CDR1 SGDLS and CDR2 YYNGEE. The CDR3 totals 14 residues. Trimming stripped 6 bases from V and 4 bases from J, with 15 bases between. This chain's CDR3 is CASNREVGADTQYF. The CDR3 DNA follows: TGTGCCAGCAATCGCGAAGTCGGGGCAGATACGCAGTATTTT. Full variable domain (rest looked up from reference TRBV9 and TRBJ2-3): DSGVTQTPKHLITATGQRVTLRCSPRSGDLSVYWYQQSLDQGLQFLIQYYNGEERAKGNILERFSAQQFPDLHSELNLSSLELGDSALYFCASNREVGADTQYFGPGTRLTVL.

The chain links TRBV18 to TRBJ2-5, with D perhaps TRBD2 (6 bases). Trimming stripped 4 bases from V and 3 bases from J, with 12 bases between. CDR1 is KGHSH and CDR2 is LQKENI in the germline V gene. This CDR3 contains 14 residues. This CDR3 is CASSRDSPKETQYF. In nucleotides, the CDR3 is TGTGCCAGCTCACGGGACTCTCCAAAAGAGACCCAGTACTTC.

This chain links TRBV4-1 with TRBJ2-3; the D is unclear. Per germline, CDR1 MGHRA and CDR2 YSYEKL. V was shortened by 1 base and J by 0 bases, with 5 bases between the two germline ends. The CDR3 spans 14 residues. The CDR3 here is CASSQVSSTDTQYF. CDR3 bases: TGCGCCAGCAGCCAAGTCTCTAGCACAGATACGCAGTATTTT.

This chain uses TRBV11-3 with TRBJ2-7; tentatively, D is TRBD2 (5 bases). This CDR3 region has 13 residues. V lost 3 bases to trimming and J lost 2 bases, with 8 bases between them. CDR1 is SGHNT and CDR2 is YENEEA in the germline V gene. The CDR3 protein is CASSFSGAYEQYF. CDR3 DNA: TGTGCCAGCAGCTTCTCCGGGGCCTACGAGCAGTACTTC.

This chain connects TRBV6-5 to TRBJ1-4; perhaps TRBD1 as D (6 bases). Germline V gene lookup returns CDR1 MNHEY and CDR2 SVGAGI. Trimming stripped 2 bases from V and 8 bases from J, with 9 bases between. The CDR3 length is 13 residues. CDR3 sequence: CASSYQGKEKLFF. CDR3 coding DNA: TGTGCCAGCAGTTACCAGGGGAAAGAAAAACTGTTTTTT.

The chain couples TRBV19 to TRBJ1-2, with unresolved D. Trimming removed 8 bases at V and 8 bases at J, with 9 bases between. From germline, CDR1 is LNHDA and CDR2 SQIVND (reference sequence). The CDR3 contains 10 residues. The CDR3 DNA sequence: TGTGCCAGTCAAGTCGGGGGCTACACCTTC. This gives the protein CASQVGGYTF.